This TCR beta chain is from a study of cytomegalovirus exposure and HLA in healthy donors (dated by TCRdb to between 2016 and 2019). For the study in its entirety: An earlier analysis of 587 of the donors reported about 260 Gb of sequence data and 95 million to 120 million unique TCR beta sequences obtained from about 179 million T cells. Roughly 300 gigabases of sequencing data and 70 million to 100 million unique TCR sequences were included in an early release covering several hundred HLA-typed donors. Of the 300 to 500 genotyped donors, 65% to 90% were placed in the genetic ancestry cluster associated with self-reported Caucasian donors. The study aimed to test whether signatures of past pathogen exposure could be identified by cataloging public T cell receptors. The study profiled the T cell repertoires of approximately 700 subjects by immunosequencing and related them to cytomegalovirus serostatus. Along with the roughly 700-subject first cohort, a separate validation cohort of 120 different subjects was used. To predict cytomegalovirus infection status, the study combined high-throughput TCR immunosequencing, statistical association of individual TCRs with disease status, and machine learning. A later analysis re-analyzed previously published TCR beta repertoires from 600 to 850 donors and added high-resolution HLA genotyping to study TCR occurrence patterns. The later analysis used no new phenotypic data to find candidate immune exposures, relying instead on TCR beta sequences and their occurrence across donors. An earlier analysis of roughly 580 of the donors used high-throughput TCR beta sequencing to judge whether each TCR beta V gene segment behaved as functional or pseudogenic. Donor age, sex, ethnicity and CMV serostatus were compiled together with the repertoire data. Genome-wide SNP genotypes for about three fifths of the roughly 670 donors were used in a later genetic analysis, which treated that subset as a discovery cohort. All discovery cohort repertoires had been generated on a single sequencing platform. Class I and class II HLA loci were covered by the typing at four-digit resolution. Typing coverage differed by locus: A, B, C, DRB1 and DQB1 were typed in roughly 620-630 donors, DQA1 in roughly 500, DPA1 in around 600, and DPB1 in 450 to 490. Because of strong linkage in the cohort, roughly 5 DR-DQ haplotypes were treated as single units for association and clustering. Across approximately 400 genotyped donors of the cohort, an average of about 220,000 unique TCR beta nucleotide sequences per donor were sequenced, and 15% to 20% of those sequences were non-productive. Findings and caveats that apply to the study as a whole: According to a later analysis, most CMV-associated TCR beta chains appeared to be HLA-restricted, and the HLA associations seemed to be driven largely by CMV exposure. A further reported finding was that TCR beta sequences accurately predicted the HLA-A and HLA-B alleles for most subjects in the first cohort. Because counts were too low, about 15 rarely observed V segments, including chromosome 9 orphons, were left out of the earlier analysis of approximately 500 of the donors. Because HLA typing was unavailable for some donors at each locus, only the typed subset was used in association tests. In a later analysis, HLA-associated TCR beta chains were found to be more clonally expanded and to have lower generation probabilities than equally common non-associated chains. Broadly in line with IMGT annotations, most TCR beta V segments showed up in productive rearrangements about 87% or about 30% of the time in an earlier analysis of 450 to 750 of the donors. A later analysis found that TCR association rates varied across HLA loci, with DRB1 alleles showing the most associated TCRs and HLA-C alleles the fewest. Three of the identified cytomegalovirus-associated TCR beta chains were confirmed in vitro to be specific for cytomegalovirus antigens. V-gene and J-gene trimming of TCR beta chains was associated with a missense DCLRE1C variant in a later genetic analysis, and the association was replicated in an independent cohort. The study gave a list of more than 150 TCR beta chains associated with cytomegalovirus. It was suggested by the authors that the approach could potentially be generalized to other disease states and immunological phenotypes. When HLA alleles, especially DR and DQ, strongly co-occurred, attributing TCR associations to individual alleles was difficult. At a false discovery rate of 0.05, a later analysis linked 16,000 or so TCR beta sequences to specific HLA alleles. CMV serostatus was the only immune exposure information available for the cohort. Correlated functional status among segregating V segments might reflect linkage disequilibrium, but an unknown experimental factor could not be ruled out. Cytomegalovirus status was reported to be diagnosed by the classifier with high specificity and sensitivity in both the original and validation cohorts. In a later genetic analysis, fewer N-insertions in productive TCRs were reported among donors in an Asian-associated ancestry cluster than the approximately 670-donor mean. In this cohort, only TCR beta chains were sequenced, and detectable features were limited by the absence of alpha or paired-chain data. Presence/absence analyses assumed roughly uniform sequencing depth across donors, an assumption that may not hold. A group of highly shared sequence variants was considered likely to be a technical artifact of the sequencing pipeline. A later analysis reported that several top co-occurrence clusters appeared linked to parvovirus B19, influenza, CMV and Epstein-Barr virus. Because the 87-base-pair reads could not distinguish some IMGT-functional V segments, including TRBV6-2 and TRBV6-3, those segments were excluded. Most TCR sequences were seen in very few donors, while some public TCRs were found in many individuals.

The library was generated by the immunoSEQ multiplex PCR assay. The multiplex PCR relied on a mix of 60 forward primers for TCR Vbeta segments and 13 reverse primers for TCR Jbeta segments. The CDR3 region of rearranged TCR beta genes was amplified from genomic DNA with a multiplex PCR assay. On the Illumina HiSeq System, the amplified TCR beta libraries were sequenced as 87-base-pair reads. Per the source publication's procedure: In a later analysis, roughly 80 million unique TCR beta chains were counted across the 500 to 700 repertoires, and approximately 11 million of these chains were shared by at least two donors. To remove PCR and sequencing errors, raw reads were error-corrected and collapsed into unique sequences using a nearest-neighbor algorithm that merged closely related sequences. CDR3 sequences were aligned to IMGT reference sequences to assign V, D and J gene segments. For a sequence to be retained, a match of at least six nucleotides was required to both a V gene segment and a J gene segment. A rearrangement counted as productive if the CDR3 had no stop codons and remained in frame with V and J, and every other rearrangement counted as non-productive. Following IMGT convention, CDR3 was defined as the stretch from the second conserved V-encoded cysteine to the conserved J-encoded phenylalanine. The earlier analysis of approximately 590 of the donors excluded any sequence lacking an unambiguous match to a single V gene segment. An earlier analysis of approximately 590 of the donors called V segments functional above 56.7% productive rearrangements and segregating when the between-donor standard deviation exceeded 5%. A statistical classification framework was developed to diagnose cytomegalovirus status using the catalog of TCR beta chain sequences. A later analysis assigned V and J genes by comparing TCR nucleotide sequences with IMGT/GENE-DB human TR gene sequences. In a later analysis, CDR3 sequences and most-parsimonious VDJ recombination scenarios were assigned using the TCRdist pipeline. In a later analysis, each TCR beta chain was defined by its CDR3 amino acid sequence together with its V-gene family, and reads lacking a unique V-gene family were excluded. A later analysis removed nearly 600 highly shared, low-generation-probability nucleotide sequences to deal with suspected cross-contamination and a sequencing artifact. In a later analysis, a clonal expansion index for each public chain was calculated from normalized within-repertoire ranks of inferred template counts. In a later analysis, generation probabilities were computed using a VDJ recombination model fitted to out-of-frame rearrangements, and the results were checked against IGoR. In a later analysis, TCR-TCR, TCR-HLA and TCR-CMV co-occurrence was scored with hypergeometric tests, and a repertoire-size bias correction was applied to TCR pairs. False discovery rates were estimated in a later analysis by permuting HLA or CMV assignments 20 times. In a later analysis, co-occurring TCRs were grouped with DBSCAN, and TCRdist sequence similarity was added when clustering was performed within HLA-allele-positive subsets. Repertoires with fewer than 30,000 or more than 120,000 public chains, plus five repertoires with anomalous nucleotide sharing, were excluded from co-occurrence clustering. TCRdb re-hosts the immuneACCESS table, in-frame sequences only. Its copies lack some clones; in the studies checked, an unresolved V gene accounts for under half of them, and the cause for the rest is not known. For V, J and clone size, that table is used; D and trimming come from the DNA. This sample gives under 150,000 clones in total; roughly 80% of them show up just once. The ten most abundant clones make up around 4.5% of the sample.

In total, roughly 710 healthy bone marrow donors made up the cohort. At the time of sampling, every cohort member was nominally healthy, though immune exposures that went unrecorded were likely present. The donor tested CMV seropositive and was one of the 289 seropositive cohort members. A peripheral blood sample was collected from each donor, and TCR beta sequencing was performed on peripheral blood mononuclear cells. The Qiagen DNeasy Blood Extraction Kit was used to extract genomic DNA from the blood cell samples. The CDR3 contains 16 residues, cysteine and phenylalanine counted. Only the CDR3 DNA stays, 48 bases, in frame from base 1. CDR1 is given as PRHDT and CDR2 as FYEKMQ, both from the germline V gene (reference sequence). V is trimmed back by 3 bases and J by 11 bases, and the junction contains 7 bases that no gene match accounts for. Turning to this clone: Its antigen is not yet known. No base quality values were provided; no much bigger clone lies one nucleotide off.

The specimen sequenced was PBMCs. The chain couples TRBV13 to TRBJ2-1; 16 bases in between match TRBD2. This clonotype was obtained from a woman in her thirties or forties in good health and CMV-seropositive. The CDR3 sequence is CASSFGTSGRGGKQFF. The sequenced DNA: TGTGCCAGCAGCTTCGGGACTAGCGGGAGGGGTGGTAAGCAGTTCTTC.